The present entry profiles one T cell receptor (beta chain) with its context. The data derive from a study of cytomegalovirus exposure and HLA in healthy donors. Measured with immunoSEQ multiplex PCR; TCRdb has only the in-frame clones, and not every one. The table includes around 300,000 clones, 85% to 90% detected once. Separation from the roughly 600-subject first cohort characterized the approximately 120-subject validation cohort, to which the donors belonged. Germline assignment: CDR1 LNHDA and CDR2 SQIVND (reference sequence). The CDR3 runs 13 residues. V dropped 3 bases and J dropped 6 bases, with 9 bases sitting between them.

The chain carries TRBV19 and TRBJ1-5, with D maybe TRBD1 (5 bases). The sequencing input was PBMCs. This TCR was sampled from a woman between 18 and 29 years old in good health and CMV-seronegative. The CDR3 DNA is TGTGCCAGTAGTATGGGGCGGGGTCAGCCCCAGCATTTT. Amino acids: CASSMGRGQPQHF.